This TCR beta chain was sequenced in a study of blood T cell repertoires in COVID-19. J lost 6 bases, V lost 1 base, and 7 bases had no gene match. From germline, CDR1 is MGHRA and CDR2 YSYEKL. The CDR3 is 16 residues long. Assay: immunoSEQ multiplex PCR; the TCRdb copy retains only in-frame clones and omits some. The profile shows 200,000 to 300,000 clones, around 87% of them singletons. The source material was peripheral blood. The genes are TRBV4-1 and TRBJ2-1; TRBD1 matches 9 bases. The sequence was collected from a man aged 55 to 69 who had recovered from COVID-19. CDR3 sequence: CASSQVWGQGSNEQFF. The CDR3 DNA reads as TGCGCCAGCAGCCAAGTGTGGGGACAGGGTTCCAATGAGCAGTTCTTC.